The source of this T cell receptor beta chain is a study of Ad26.COV2.S vaccination and SARS-CoV-2 variants. On the study more broadly: A COV1001 Ad26.COV2.S trial-arm participant provided the sample.

TCRdb's table, derived via immunoSEQ multiplex PCR, lists solely in-frame clones and lacks some. The sample shows about 400,000 clones, over 75% of them seen only once. Study observations and caveats: Spike-specific TCR breadth was greater in vaccine than placebo recipients. It is possible that the TCR breadth and depth analyses underestimated the total T cell responses.

The CDR3 extends over 13 amino acids. The V gene's germline CDR1 is MDHEN and CDR2 SYDVKM. Trimming stripped 6 bases from V and 1 base from J, with 10 bases between. Worth noting for this clone: What it binds is not known.

The treatment denotes: 15 to 20 received Ad26.COV2.S at low or high dose, single or two shots; roughly 5 received placebo; per-sample allocation not given. Sampling was performed 63 days after the first vaccine or placebo injection. This receptor was taken from a person aged 18-60 years who received the Ad26.COV2.S COVID-19 vaccine or a placebo. V and J are TRBV28 and TRBJ2-7; D is unresolved. The sample here was peripheral blood, taken in a trial of Ad26.COV2.S vaccine versus placebo. This CDR3 reads CASRTPLSYEQYF. As DNA, the CDR3 is TGTGCCAGCAGGACCCCTCTTTCCTACGAGCAGTACTTC.